These 7 T cell receptor beta chains were all obtained from the same sample, sequenced in a study of technical replicates of blood from four donors. Using immunoSEQ multiplex PCR, the repertoire was profiled, and TCRdb retains in-frame clones only, with some absent. This repertoire shows roughly 70,000 clones, 95% to 98% found once; its top ten account for roughly 0.25%. The sequenced sample consisted of T cells isolated from PBMCs. Receptor source: a human donor in good health.

This chain joins TRBV2 and TRBJ2-7, with D maybe TRBD2 (6 bases). V lost 6 bases and J 3 bases, leaving 15 bases between the germline ends. This CDR3 has 14 residues. Germline V gene lookup returns CDR1 SNHLY and CDR2 FYNNEI. Here the CDR3 reads CASSARRDGYEQYF. CDR3 in DNA: TGTGCCAGCAGCGCCAGGAGGGACGGCTACGAGCAGTACTTC.

The V and J genes are TRBV5-6 and TRBJ2-1; the match to TRBD2 covers 9 bases. Trimming removed 3 bases from V and 10 bases from J; junction bases left unmatched: 5. This CDR3 region has 13 residues. Germline CDR1 SGHDT, CDR2 YYEEEE. DNA for the CDR3: TGTGCCAGCAGCTCGGGACTAGCCCGGGAGCAGTTCTTC. Protein product: CASSSGLAREQFF.

This chain connects TRBV10-3 to TRBJ2-1, with 7 bases fitting TRBD1. The germline V gene encodes CDR1 ENHRY and CDR2 SYGVKD. The CDR3 has 12 residues. CDR3 residues: CATIDRDNEQFF. DNA for the CDR3: TGTGCGACTATCGACAGGGACAATGAGCAGTTCTTC.

The chain's CDR3 is CASSLGESGRDTQYF. The CDR3, as DNA: TGTGCCAGCAGCTTAGGTGAAAGCGGGAGAGATACGCAGTATTTT. The chain uses TRBV11-3 and TRBJ2-3; 8 bases map to TRBD2. The J segment lost 5 bases and the V segment lost 1 base, leaving 5 bases of the junction unmatched. This CDR3 has 15 residues. Germline V CDR1 and CDR2: SGHNT, YENEEA.

The chain recombines TRBV6-5 with TRBJ1-2; perhaps TRBD1 as D (5 bases). Between the trimmed V and J ends, which lost 7 bases and 7 bases, there was a span of 22 bases. CDR3 length equals 15 residues. Germline V gene sequence: CDR1 MNHEY, CDR2 SVGAGI. The CDR3 is CASTRKGQGRGGYTF. CDR3 sequence (DNA): TGTGCCAGCACCCGTAAAGGTCAGGGTAGAGGTGGCTACACCTTC.

V and J are TRBV9 and TRBJ2-2; the match to TRBD1 covers 7 bases. This CDR3 contains 17 residues. Germline trimming cut 0 bases from V and 6 bases from J; bases unmatched to any gene: 11. Germline-derived CDR1 and CDR2 are SGDLS and YYNGEE. The CDR3 DNA reads as TGTGCCAGCAGCGTAGAAGGAGGACAGGCCGTCTCCGGGGAGCTGTTTTTT. Translation gives CASSVEGGQAVSGELFF.

The V gene is TRBV4-1, the J gene TRBJ2-1; 9 nucleotides agree with TRBD2. CDR1 and CDR2 from the germline V gene are MGHRA and YSYEKL. This CDR3 has 15 residues. After removal of 4 bases from V and 9 bases from J, the junction contained 10 bases not matched to a gene. CDR3 sequence (DNA): TGCGCCAGCAGCCCCGTAGTAGCGGGAGCTGGTGAGCAGTTCTTC. Translation: CASSPVVAGAGEQFF.